This is a list of T cell receptor beta chains from one sample in a study of T-cell memory formation after mild COVID-19. TCRdb re-analysed the 5' RACE reads in MiXCR, keeping a single row per CDR3 protein. Of 120,000 to 150,000 distinct CDR3 sequences in the sample, 15% to 20% were seen once. The sample consisted of PBMCs or a T cell subset sorted from them (not recorded which). The receptors derive from an adult woman who had mild COVID-19 (a few samples of this study predate the infection). Cell type and time point are not known. Both conserved end residues are part of each CDR3. D genes are given only for firm matches. Some rows have no size entry. The others give once, few or many, or a class for an expanded clone.

j_call | d_call | clone_size | v_call | cdr3_nt | cdr3_aa
TRBJ2-2 | . | . | TRBV5-1 | TGCGCCAGCAGCCCAACGCAAGGGGTCAACACCGGGGAGCTGTTTTTT | CASSPTQGVNTGELFF
TRBJ1-2 | . | . | TRBV12-3/TRBV12-4 | TGTGCCAGCAGTTCGAGAACTACCTATGGCTACACCTTC | CASSSRTTYGYTF
TRBJ2-7 | . | few | TRBV3-1 | TGTGCCAGCCATGGGGCCTCCAGCTACGAGCAGTACTTC | CASHGASSYEQYF
TRBJ2-3 | TRBD2 | few | TRBV12-5 | TGTGCTAGTGGTTTGTTCGGCGGGAGGGCCCCCGATACGCAGTATTTT | CASGLFGGRAPDTQYF
TRBJ1-2 | TRBD1 | few | TRBV5-1 | TGCGCCAGCAGAGCCGGGACAGGGGGCCATGGCTACACCTTC | CASRAGTGGHGYTF
TRBJ2-2 | . | few | TRBV12-5 | TGTGCTAGTGGGCCCCGCGGGGCAGATAACACCGGGGAGCTGTTTTTT | CASGPRGADNTGELFF
TRBJ2-7 | . | . | TRBV7-2 | TGTGCCAGCATCTCCCCAAACTCCTACGAGCAGTACTTC | CASISPNSYEQYF
TRBJ2-7 | . | many | TRBV4-2 | TGTGCCAGCAGCCAAGAATCTAAGGGCTACGAGCAGTACTTC | CASSQESKGYEQYF
TRBJ2-3 | . | . | TRBV20-1 | TGCAGTGCTAGAGAACCCCCACCCCAGGATACGCAGTATTTT | CSAREPPPQDTQYF
TRBJ2-7 | TRBD2 | . | TRBV18 | TGTGCCAGCTTGGCGGGAGTCGGGGACGAGCAGTACTTC | CASLAGVGDEQYF
TRBJ1-2 | TRBD1 | . | TRBV12-3/TRBV12-4 | TGTGCCAGCAGCCCGACCGGACAGGGTCGCTACACCTTC | CASSPTGQGRYTF
TRBJ2-5 | TRBD1 | few | TRBV18 | TGTGCCAGCTCACCAGGGACAGGGTCTTTTTTGGAGACCCAGTACTTC | CASSPGTGSFLETQYF
TRBJ1-3 | . | . | TRBV15 | TGTGCCACCAGCAGTCCAGCAGGGGCCGACTCTGGAAACACCATATATTTT | CATSSPAGADSGNTIYF
TRBJ1-5 | . | . | TRBV20-1 | TGCAGTGCCCCCGGGGGGTCGGATTATAGCAATCAGCCCCAGCATTTT | CSAPGGSDYSNQPQHF
TRBJ1-5 | . | . | TRBV12-3/TRBV12-4 | TGTGCCAGCAGTTTCGACCCCAGCAATCAGCCCCAGCATTTT | CASSFDPSNQPQHF
TRBJ2-5 | . | few | TRBV27 | TGTGCCAGCAGTTTCGGTTGGTCGGAGACCCAGTACTTC | CASSFGWSETQYF
TRBJ2-5 | . | few | TRBV12-3/TRBV12-4 | TGTGCCAGCACCTGGAGTGTGGGTGAGACCCAGTACTTC | CASTWSVGETQYF
TRBJ2-3 | TRBD1 | . | TRBV10-3 | TGTGCCATCAGTGAGTCAGACAGGGCGACAGATACGCAGTATTTT | CAISESDRATDTQYF
TRBJ2-6 | TRBD1 | few | TRBV2 | TGTGCCAGCAGTTCGGACAGGTCGTCTGGGGCCAACGTCCTGACTTTC | CASSSDRSSGANVLTF
TRBJ2-1 | . | . | TRBV11-1 | TGTGCCAGCAGCTTAGCGGGGGGACTTCGGGAGCAGTTCTTC | CASSLAGGLREQFF
TRBJ1-2 | . | . | TRBV27 | TGTGCCAGCAGTTTAAGGGGGGGGAGTGGCTACACCTTC | CASSLRGGSGYTF
TRBJ1-2 | . | few | TRBV2 | TGTGCCAGCACAAGAGCAGTCAACTATGGCTACACCTTC | CASTRAVNYGYTF
TRBJ2-2 | . | . | TRBV5-1 | TGCGCCAGCAGCTTGGGAGGGATGAACACCGGGGAGCTGTTTTTT | CASSLGGMNTGELFF
TRBJ2-7 | . | few | TRBV6-6 | TGTGCCAGCAGCCCTGGAGAGGGTTACGAGCAGTACTTC | CASSPGEGYEQYF
TRBJ2-5 | . | . | TRBV7-3 | TGTGCCAGCAGCTTCCCCCAAACGCTCCCTCAAGAGACCCAGTACTTC | CASSFPQTLPQETQYF
TRBJ2-6 | TRBD2 | few | TRBV20-1 | TGCAGTGCGCCGCCTGCGGGAGCGACTGGGGCCAACGTCCTGACTTTC | CSAPPAGATGANVLTF
TRBJ2-7 | . | . | TRBV15 | TGTGCCACCAGCAGAGATTCGAGGGCCTACGAGCAGTACTTC | CATSRDSRAYEQYF
TRBJ2-7 | . | . | TRBV5-4 | TGTGCCAGCAGCTTCTACAGCTCCTACGAGCAGTACTTC | CASSFYSSYEQYF